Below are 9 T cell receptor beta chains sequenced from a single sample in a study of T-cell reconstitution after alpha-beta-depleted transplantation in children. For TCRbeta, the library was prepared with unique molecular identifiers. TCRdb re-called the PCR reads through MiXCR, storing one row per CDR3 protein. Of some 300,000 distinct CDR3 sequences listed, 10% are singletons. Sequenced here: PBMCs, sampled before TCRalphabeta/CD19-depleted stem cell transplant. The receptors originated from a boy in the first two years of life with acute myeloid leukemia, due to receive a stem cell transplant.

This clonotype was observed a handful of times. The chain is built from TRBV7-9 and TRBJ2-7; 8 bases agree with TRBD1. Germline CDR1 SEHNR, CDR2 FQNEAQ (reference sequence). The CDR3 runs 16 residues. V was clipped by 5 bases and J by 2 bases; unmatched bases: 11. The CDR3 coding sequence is TGTGCCAGCAGCCCTCGGACAGGGAAGTTTCCCTACGAGCAGTACTTC. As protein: CASSPRTGKFPYEQYF. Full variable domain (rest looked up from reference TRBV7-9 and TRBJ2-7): DTGVSQNPRHKITKRGQNVTFRCDPISEHNRLYWYRQTLGQGPEFLTYFQNEAQLEKSRLLSDRFSAERPKGSFSTLEIQRTEQGDSAMYLCASSPRTGKFPYEQYFGPGTRLTVT.

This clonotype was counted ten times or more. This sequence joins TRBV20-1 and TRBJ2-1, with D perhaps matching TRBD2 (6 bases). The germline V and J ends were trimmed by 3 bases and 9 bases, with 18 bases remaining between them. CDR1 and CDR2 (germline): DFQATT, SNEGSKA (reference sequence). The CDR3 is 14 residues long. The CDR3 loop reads CSASPGSGVGEQFF. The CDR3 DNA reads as TGCAGTGCTAGCCCTGGGTCGGGGGTAGGTGAGCAGTTCTTC.

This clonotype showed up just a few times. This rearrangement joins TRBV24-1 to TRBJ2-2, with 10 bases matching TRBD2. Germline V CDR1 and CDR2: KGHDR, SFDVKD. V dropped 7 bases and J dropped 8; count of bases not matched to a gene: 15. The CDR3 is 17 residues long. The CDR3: CATSTGSSGRAAGELFF. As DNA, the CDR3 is TGTGCCACCAGCACCGGGAGCAGCGGGAGGGCCGCGGGGGAGCTGTTTTTT.

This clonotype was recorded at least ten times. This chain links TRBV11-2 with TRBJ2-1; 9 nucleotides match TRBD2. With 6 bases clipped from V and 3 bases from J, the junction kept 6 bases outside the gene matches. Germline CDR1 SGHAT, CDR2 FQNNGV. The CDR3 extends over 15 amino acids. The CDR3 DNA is TGTGCCAGCAGTCCGACTAGCGGCTTCTACAATGAGCAGTTCTTC. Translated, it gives CASSPTSGFYNEQFF.

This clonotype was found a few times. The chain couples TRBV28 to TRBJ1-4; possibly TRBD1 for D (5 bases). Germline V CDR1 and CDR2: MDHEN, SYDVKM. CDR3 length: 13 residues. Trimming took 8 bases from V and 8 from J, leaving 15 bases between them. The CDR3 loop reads CASLGVVREKLFF. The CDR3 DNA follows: TGTGCCAGCCTAGGGGTTGTTAGGGAAAAACTGTTTTTT. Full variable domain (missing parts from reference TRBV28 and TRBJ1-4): DVKVTQSSRYLVKRTGEKVFLECVQDMDHENMFWYRQDPGLGLRLIYFSYDVKMKEKGDIPEGYSVSREKKERFSLILESASTNQTSMYLCASLGVVREKLFFGSGTQLSVL.

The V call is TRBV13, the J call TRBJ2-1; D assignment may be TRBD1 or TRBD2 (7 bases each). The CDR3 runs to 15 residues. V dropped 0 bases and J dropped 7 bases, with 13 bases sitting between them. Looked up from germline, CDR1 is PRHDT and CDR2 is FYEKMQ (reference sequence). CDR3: CASSLGQGGWNEQFF. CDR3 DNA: TGTGCCAGCAGCTTAGGGCAGGGGGGGTGGAATGAGCAGTTCTTC.

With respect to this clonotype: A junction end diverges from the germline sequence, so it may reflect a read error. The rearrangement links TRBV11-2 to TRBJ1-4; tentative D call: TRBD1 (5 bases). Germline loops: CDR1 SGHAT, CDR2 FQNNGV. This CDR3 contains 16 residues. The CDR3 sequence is CASSLAGGGAFEKVFF. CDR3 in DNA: TGTGCCAGCAGCTTAGCTGGCGGAGGGGCCTTTGAAAAAGTGTTTTTT.

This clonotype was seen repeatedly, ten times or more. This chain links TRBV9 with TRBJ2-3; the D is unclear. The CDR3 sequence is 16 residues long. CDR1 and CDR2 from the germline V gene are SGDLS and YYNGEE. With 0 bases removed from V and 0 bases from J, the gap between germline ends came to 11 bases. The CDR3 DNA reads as TGTGCCAGCAGCGTAGCGATAGAGGATAGCACAGATACGCAGTATTTT. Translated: CASSVAIEDSTDTQYF.

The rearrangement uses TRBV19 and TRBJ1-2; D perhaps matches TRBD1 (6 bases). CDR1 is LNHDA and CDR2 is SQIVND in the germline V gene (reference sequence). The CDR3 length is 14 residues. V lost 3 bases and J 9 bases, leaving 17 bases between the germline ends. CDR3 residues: CASSISPQGLRYTF. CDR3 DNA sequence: TGTGCCAGTAGTATTTCCCCCCAGGGGCTGCGCTACACCTTC.